Below, 6 T cell receptor beta chains from the same sample are listed, as sequenced in a study of long-term antiretroviral therapy in people with HIV. Samples were assayed with immunoSEQ v3.0 at survey level. The table came from immunoSEQ multiplex PCR; TCRdb's copy has only in-frame clones and leaves some out. The table lists about 20,000 clones, 75% to 85% of them singletons. Sequenced material: unsorted PBMCs, taken 0.2 years after starting antiretroviral therapy. The receptor set was obtained from a middle-aged woman with HIV.

The V gene is TRBV6-5, the J gene TRBJ2-7, with D perhaps being TRBD1 or TRBD2 (7 bases each). V lost 2 bases and J 4 bases, leaving 12 bases between the germline ends. CDR3 length: 14 amino acids. Germline V lookup: CDR1 MNHEY, CDR2 SVGAGI. CDR3 bases: TGTGCCAGCAGTTACAAGCAGGGGGGGTACGAGCAGTACTTC. Protein: CASSYKQGGYEQYF.

V gene TRBV7-9 combines with J gene TRBJ2-6; TRBD1 matches at 7 bases. The CDR3 has 17 residues. Per germline, CDR1 SEHNR and CDR2 FQNEAQ (reference sequence). V was clipped by 5 bases and J by 0 bases; unmatched bases: 7. The CDR3 DNA sequence: TGTGCCAGCAGCCATACAGGGGCCTCCTCTGGGGCCAACGTCCTGACTTTC. Translation: CASSHTGASSGANVLTF.

The rearrangement links TRBV4-2 to TRBJ2-3; 14 bases are shared with TRBD2. V lost 3 bases and J lost 2; bases outside the gene matches: 7. The V gene's germline CDR1 is LGHNA and CDR2 YNFKEQ. This CDR3 is 18 amino acids long. CDR3 protein: CASSQGTSGRGPTDTQYF. The CDR3 region has the DNA TGTGCCAGCAGCCAGGGGACTAGCGGGAGAGGCCCCACAGATACGCAGTATTTT.

The chain is built from TRBV27 and TRBJ2-7, with D perhaps TRBD1 or TRBD2 (5 bases each). The CDR3 runs 13 residues. Deletions cut 4 bases from V and 2 bases from J, with 9 bases between. Germline-derived CDR1 and CDR2 are MNHEY and SMNVEV (reference sequence). CDR3 in amino acids: CASSSQGAYEQYF. CDR3 DNA sequence: TGTGCCAGCAGTTCTCAGGGAGCCTACGAGCAGTACTTC.

CDR3 sequence: CASSLDPSGGEKLFF. DNA for the CDR3: TGCGCCAGCAGCTTGGACCCGAGCGGAGGAGAAAAACTGTTTTTT. The chain links TRBV5-1 to TRBJ1-4; D ambiguous. Trimming removed 0 bases at V and 8 bases at J, with 14 bases between. CDR1 and CDR2 from the germline V gene are SGHRS and YFSETQ. The CDR3 consists of 15 residues. Variable domain in full (rest from reference TRBV5-1 and TRBJ1-4): KAGVTQTPRYLIKTRGQQVTLSCSPISGHRSVSWYQQTPGQGLQFLFEYFSETQRNKGNFPGRFSGRQFSNSRSEMNVSTLELGDSALYLCASSLDPSGGEKLFFGSGTQLSVL.

The rearrangement links TRBV5-5 to TRBJ1-4; 8 bases match TRBD1. The V and J ends lost 5 bases and 5 bases, in that order; junction bases with no gene match: 8. In germline, CDR1 is SGHKS, CDR2 YYEKEE (reference sequence). This CDR3 is built from 15 residues. The CDR3 sequence is CASSLVGQGNEKLFF. CDR3 sequence (DNA): TGTGCCAGCAGTCTGGTAGGACAGGGAAATGAAAAACTGTTTTTT.